These 13 T cell receptor beta chains came from one sample sequenced in a study of T cell responses to AZD1222 COVID-19 vaccine. Measured with immunoSEQ multiplex PCR; TCRdb has only the in-frame clones, and not every one. The sample has around 120,000 clones; about 92% are singletons. The sequencing used peripheral blood, collected on day 0 of AZD1222 vaccination. The receptors derive from an adult in good health.

This rearrangement joins TRBV19 to TRBJ1-4; D gene ambiguous. With 4 bases removed from V and 0 bases from J, the gap between germline ends came to 6 bases. Germline values: CDR1 LNHDA, CDR2 SQIVND (reference sequence). CDR3 length: 14 amino acids. This chain's CDR3 is CASSSWSTNEKLFF. The CDR3 DNA reads TGTGCCAGTAGTAGTTGGTCAACTAATGAAAAACTGTTTTTT.

This clone showed up just once. This chain uses TRBV3-1 (or the pseudogene TRBV3-2) with TRBJ1-1; D is possibly TRBD1 (6 bases). The ends were cut back, 6 bases at V and 10 bases at J, with 12 bases in the middle. CDR3 length: 11 amino acids. The germline V gene encodes CDR1 LGHDT and CDR2 YNNKEL (reference sequence). The CDR3 is CASRYEGGAFF. CDR3 DNA: TGTGCCAGCAGGTATGAAGGGGGAGCTTTCTTT.

In its sample, this clone was seen a few times. This rearrangement joins TRBV2 to TRBJ2-7; D unclear. The V end lost 7 bases, the J end lost 3 bases, and 7 bases lay between the germline ends. Germline V gene lookup returns CDR1 SNHLY and CDR2 FYNNEI. This CDR3 has 11 amino acids. The CDR3 bases are TGTGCCAGCACCATTGACTACGAGCAGTACTTC. It yields the protein CASTIDYEQYF.

The chain carries TRBV18 and TRBJ1-2, with D possibly being TRBD1 (5 bases). The CDR3 spans 14 residues. Germline V gene lookup returns CDR1 KGHSH and CDR2 LQKENI. V gave up 2 bases and J gave up 4 bases, with 11 bases separating them. Here the CDR3 reads CASSPGAGPYGYTF. The CDR3 DNA is TGTGCCAGCTCACCAGGGGCAGGGCCCTATGGCTACACCTTC. Based on the CDR3 plus reference TRBV18 and TRBJ1-2, the full variable domain is NAGVMQNPRHLVRRRGQEARLRCSPMKGHSHVYWYRQLPEEGLKFMVYLQKENIIDESGMPKERFSAEFPKEGPSILRIQQVVRGDSAAYFCASSPGAGPYGYTFGSGTRLTVV.

This clone was counted between two and nine times. This sequence joins TRBV29-1 and TRBJ1-1; D gene uncertain. CDR3 length: 13 residues. Germline V lookup: CDR1 SQVTM, CDR2 ANQGSEA. With 6 bases removed from V and 0 bases from J, the gap between germline ends came to 11 bases. The CDR3 region is CSVNLGMNTEAFF. The CDR3 nucleotides read TGCAGCGTAAATCTAGGGATGAACACTGAAGCTTTCTTT.

This chain links TRBV19 with TRBJ1-1; TRBD1 aligns across 7 bases. The CDR3 has 15 residues. V trimming: 6 bases; J trimming: 4 bases; junction bases outside the gene matches: 11. Looked up from germline, CDR1 is LNHDA and CDR2 is SQIVND (reference sequence). The CDR3 coding sequence is TGTGCCAGTAGATGGGACCACAGGGGAGGCACTGAAGCTTTCTTT. Translated: CASRWDHRGGTEAFF. Using reference TRBV19 and TRBJ1-1 for the parts outside the CDR3, the full variable domain is DGGITQSPKYLFRKEGQNVTLSCEQNLNHDAMYWYRQDPGQGLRLIYYSQIVNDFQKGDIAEGYSVSREKKESFPLTVTSAQKNPTAFYLCASRWDHRGGTEAFFGQGTRLTVV.

The V gene is TRBV5-1, the J gene TRBJ1-2; D remains unclear. From germline, CDR1 is SGHRS and CDR2 YFSETQ. The CDR3 totals 14 residues. The V and J ends lost 2 bases and 0 bases respectively, with 8 bases between them. In DNA form, the CDR3 reads TGCGCCAGCAGCTTTTCGCGTCCTAACTATGGCTACACCTTC. This sequence encodes CASSFSRPNYGYTF.

This clone came up once. In DNA, the CDR3 is TGTGCCAGCAGCTTGCGGACTAGCCGGGAGACCCAGTACTTC. It encodes CASSLRTSRETQYF. The chain employs TRBV3-1 (or the pseudogene TRBV3-2) and TRBJ2-5; TRBD2 aligns across 8 bases. The CDR3 length is 14 residues. Germline trimming cut 5 bases from V and 5 bases from J; bases unmatched to any gene: 7. Germline V gene lookup returns CDR1 LGHDT and CDR2 YNNKEL (reference sequence).

V and J are TRBV25-1 and TRBJ2-5, with 10 bases fitting TRBD1. After removal of 5 bases from V and 4 bases from J, the junction contained 7 bases not matched to a gene. CDR1 is MGHDK, CDR2 SYGVNS, per germline. This CDR3 is 15 amino acids long. Here the CDR3 reads CASSRGQGLGETQYF. The CDR3 nucleotides are TGTGCCAGCAGTCGGGGACAGGGGTTAGGAGAGACCCAGTACTTC.

This clone was counted between two and nine times. The chain's CDR3 is CSVDPRQGGAEAFF. CDR3 in DNA: TGCAGCGTTGATCCCCGACAGGGGGGGGCTGAAGCTTTCTTT. This chain connects TRBV29-1 to TRBJ1-1, with 9 bases matching TRBD1. In germline, CDR1 is SQVTM, CDR2 ANQGSEA. CDR3 size: 14 residues. The trim removed 3 bases at V and 6 bases at J, leaving 8 bases unmatched.

The V gene is TRBV3-1 (or the pseudogene TRBV3-2), the J gene TRBJ2-7; 13 bases agree with TRBD2. CDR3 size: 15 residues. V was pared by 4 bases and J by 8 bases, with 8 bases of the junction left unmatched. CDR1 is LGHDT, CDR2 YNNKEL, per germline (reference sequence). CDR3 in amino acids: CASSPGLAGSSKQYF. The CDR3 DNA reads as TGTGCCAGCAGCCCGGGACTAGCGGGGTCCTCGAAGCAGTACTTC.

The genes are TRBV19 and TRBJ2-7; possible D gene TRBD2, 5 bases. This CDR3 is 13 amino acids long. Germline V gene lookup returns CDR1 LNHDA and CDR2 SQIVND (reference sequence). V shed 5 bases and J shed 12 bases, with 20 bases lying between them. The CDR3: CASSAIHPGEGYF. Here the CDR3 DNA reads TGTGCCAGTAGTGCAATACATCCGGGTGAGGGGTACTTC.

The chain is built from TRBV27 and TRBJ2-7; TRBD2 might be the D (5 bases). Deletions cut 5 bases from V and 2 bases from J, with 10 bases between. There are 13 residues in the CDR3. In germline, CDR1 is MNHEY, CDR2 SMNVEV (reference sequence). CDR3 loop: CASSPPGAYEQYF. CDR3 DNA: TGTGCCAGCAGTCCGCCCGGGGCCTACGAGCAGTACTTC.